The 10 T cell receptor beta chains below come from one sample, sequenced in a study of blood T cell repertoires in COVID-19 (TCRdb year 2020). The library was prepared using the immunoSEQ multiplex PCR assay. What TCRdb holds here is the immuneACCESS table cut down to in-frame rearrangements. Part of the clones is not present; checked against another copy, under half of the missing clones reflect an unresolved V gene, and the others are unexplained. Present in this sample are around 260,000 clones, around 86% of which were seen just once. The ten largest clonotypes hold about 0.94% of the sample. The source material was peripheral blood. Every receptor here comes from a woman aged 40-49 years who had recovered from COVID-19.

The chain combines TRBV24-1 with TRBJ2-1, with D perhaps TRBD2 (6 bases). Per the germline V gene, CDR1 is KGHDR and CDR2 is SFDVKD. The CDR3 spans 12 residues. Between the trimmed V and J ends, which lost 8 bases and 7 bases, there was a span of 11 bases. CDR3 DNA sequence: TGTGCCACCACGGGACTGAGGAATGAGCAGTTCTTC. It yields the protein CATTGLRNEQFF.

This chain joins TRBV10-3 and TRBJ2-1; no clear D. The CDR3 spans 13 residues. V shed 4 bases and J shed 6 bases, with 10 bases lying between them. Germline CDR1 is ENHRY and CDR2 is SYGVKD. In DNA form, the CDR3 reads TGTGCCATCAGTGCGGGTTTAGGCAATGAGCAGTTCTTC. Its protein is CAISAGLGNEQFF.

This chain uses TRBV3-1 (or the pseudogene TRBV3-2) with TRBJ2-7, with D possibly matching TRBD1 (6 bases). This CDR3 is 17 amino acids long. V dropped 2 bases and J dropped 5 bases, with 22 bases sitting between them. Per the germline V gene, CDR1 is LGHDT and CDR2 is YNNKEL (reference sequence). The CDR3 spells CASSQRRSGQASDEQYF. Here the CDR3 DNA reads TGTGCCAGCAGCCAAAGGAGATCGGGACAAGCGTCGGACGAGCAGTACTTC.

V is TRBV7-9 and J is TRBJ2-6; the match to TRBD1 covers 7 bases. The V segment lost 1 base and the J segment 0 bases; nucleotides outside the gene matches: 6. The CDR3 extends over 18 amino acids. Germline V gene sequence: CDR1 SEHNR, CDR2 FQNEAQ (reference sequence). CDR3: CASSLDQGGLSGANVLTF. In nucleotides, the CDR3 is TGTGCCAGCAGCTTAGATCAAGGGGGCCTCTCTGGGGCCAACGTCCTGACTTTC.

The V call is TRBV7-6, the J call TRBJ2-7; 8 bases are a match to TRBD2. Germline V gives CDR1 SGHVS, CDR2 FNYEAQ. The CDR3 contains 16 residues. V lost 0 bases and J lost 6; bases outside the gene matches: 10. CDR3 amino acids: CASSLAQAGAQGEQYF. The DNA of the CDR3 is TGTGCCAGCAGCTTAGCCCAAGCGGGAGCCCAGGGCGAGCAGTACTTC.

The chain carries TRBV29-1 and TRBJ1-5, with TRBD1 as a possible D gene (5 bases). V was shortened by 5 bases and J by 2 bases, with 13 bases between the two germline ends. Germline V gives CDR1 SQVTM, CDR2 ANQGSEA. The CDR3 runs 14 residues. CDR3 sequence reads: CSVSQGHGNQPQHF. DNA of the CDR3: TGCAGCGTTTCCCAGGGTCACGGCAATCAGCCCCAGCATTTT.

The V and J genes are TRBV3-1 (or the pseudogene TRBV3-2) and TRBJ2-5; 8 bases agree with TRBD2. The V gene's germline CDR1 is LGHDT and CDR2 YNNKEL (reference sequence). The CDR3 spans 16 residues. Unmatched junction bases numbered 9, after V lost 1 base and J lost 5 bases. Here the CDR3 DNA reads TGTGCCAGCAGCCAAGTCCCGGGACTAGGGGGGGAGACCCAGTACTTC. This translates into CASSQVPGLGGETQYF.

The chain uses TRBV15 and TRBJ2-2, with TRBD2 matching over 14 bases. The CDR3 consists of 20 residues. Trimming at V came to 0 bases and at J to 6 bases, leaving 12 bases not matched to a gene. Germline lookup yields CDR1 LNHNV and CDR2 YYDKDF (reference sequence). The DNA for the CDR3 is TGTGCCACCAGCAGAGATGGACTAGCGGGAGGCGGGGTTAGGTCCGGGGAGCTGTTTTTT. It codes for CATSRDGLAGGGVRSGELFF. The full variable domain, rest sourced from reference TRBV15 and TRBJ2-2, is DAMVIQNPRYQVTQFGKPVTLSCSQTLNHNVMYWYQQKSSQAPKLLFHYYDKDFNNEADTPDNFQSRRPNTSFCFLDIRSPGLGDTAMYLCATSRDGLAGGGVRSGELFFGEGSRLTVL.

The V call is TRBV7-6, the J call TRBJ2-4; the match to TRBD2 covers 7 bases. The trim removed 1 base at V and 6 bases at J, leaving 6 bases unmatched. Looked up from germline, CDR1 is SGHVS and CDR2 is FNYEAQ. The CDR3 spans 15 residues. The CDR3 loop reads CASSLGVGGPNIQYF. The CDR3 region has the DNA TGTGCCAGCAGCTTAGGCGTGGGAGGGCCAAACATTCAGTACTTC.

The chain recombines TRBV7-3 with TRBJ2-2, with 9 nucleotides matching TRBD2. The CDR3 runs 15 residues. The V segment lost 7 bases and the J segment 4 bases; nucleotides outside the gene matches: 7. The germline V gene has CDR1 SGHTA and CDR2 FQGTGA. The CDR3 bases are TGTGCCAGCAAAAAGACTAGCGGATTCACCGGGGAGCTGTTTTTT. Its protein is CASKKTSGFTGELFF.